This passage covers 6 T cell receptor beta chains from one sample sequenced in a study of metastatic and nonmetastatic thyroid tumors. TCRdb redid the clone calls on the PCR reads using MiXCR. The sample lists around 35,000 clones, approximately 15% seen once, with about 5% in the top ten. Not a single patient had been given any form of treatment at any point before undergoing thyroid surgery. Sample: blood. These receptors were collected from a female donor with papillary thyroid cancer or a benign thyroid nodule (not recorded which). Some clones in this sample may be carry-over from other donors' samples.

The table lists this clone with many counts. The V call is TRBV5-1, the J call TRBJ2-2; TRBD2 agrees at 13 bases. CDR1 and CDR2 (germline): SGHRS, YFSETQ. The CDR3 extends over 16 amino acids. V lost 0 bases to trimming and J lost 6 bases; unmatched junction nucleotides: 2. CDR3 nucleotide sequence: TGCGCCAGCAGCTTGGCGGGACTAGCGGGGCCCGGGGAGCTGTTTTTT. It yields the protein CASSLAGLAGPGELFF.

This clone occurred many times. J is TRBJ1-5 and V is TRBV28; D unclear. The length of the CDR3 is 10 residues. Per germline, CDR1 MDHEN and CDR2 SYDVKM. Deletions cut 3 bases from V and 7 bases from J, with 1 base between. The CDR3 DNA sequence: TGTGCCAGCAGTTTCCAGCCCCAGCATTTT. Translating gives CASSFQPQHF.

This clone was detected ten times or more. The chain employs TRBV18 and TRBJ2-5; D possibly uses TRBD1 or TRBD2 (5 bases each). CDR1 is KGHSH and CDR2 is LQKENI in the germline V gene. The CDR3 sequence is 14 residues long. V was trimmed by 6 bases and J by 0 bases, leaving 11 bases between them. CDR3 sequence: CASSHTGHQETQYF. CDR3 nucleotide sequence: TGTGCCAGCTCCCATACGGGACACCAAGAGACCCAGTACTTC. Based on the CDR3 plus reference TRBV18 and TRBJ2-5, the full variable domain is NAGVMQNPRHLVRRRGQEARLRCSPMKGHSHVYWYRQLPEEGLKFMVYLQKENIIDESGMPKERFSAEFPKEGPSILRIQQVVRGDSAAYFCASSHTGHQETQYFGPGTRLLVL.

This clone was observed many times. The J gene is TRBJ1-2, the V gene TRBV12-3 or TRBV12-4, with unresolved D. The V end lost 2 bases, the J end lost 4 bases, and 8 bases lay between the germline ends. The CDR3 contains 13 residues. Here the CDR3 reads CASSLNTLYGYTF. The CDR3 coding sequence is TGTGCCAGCAGTTTAAACACCCTCTATGGCTACACCTTC.

This clone was detected many times. The chain carries TRBV7-2 and TRBJ2-3; the match to TRBD2 covers 9 bases. This CDR3 comprises 14 residues. V lost 1 base, J lost 5 bases, and 1 base stayed unmatched. Germline CDR1 and CDR2: SGHTA and FQGNSA. DNA for the CDR3: TGTGCCAGCAGCTTAGATAGCGGGAGAGATACGCAGTATTTT. Its protein product is CASSLDSGRDTQYF.

This clone showed up many times. The chain employs TRBV12-3 or TRBV12-4 and TRBJ2-5; D uncertain. This CDR3 is built from 13 residues. V gave up 5 bases and J gave up 12 bases, with 19 bases separating them. The CDR3 coding sequence is TGTGCCAGCAGTGCCATTAACGGCGGAGATAAGTACTTC. This encodes CASSAINGGDKYF.